This TCR beta chain was sequenced during a study of blood T cell repertoires in COVID-19. Germline V gene sequence: CDR1 DFQATT, CDR2 SNEGSKA (reference sequence). The CDR3 is made up of 10 amino acids. V shed 6 bases and J 8 bases; nucleotides not matched to a gene: 3. Here immunoSEQ multiplex PCR was the method, and the copy in TCRdb shows in-frame clones only, minus some. The data hold a few hundred thousand clones, with approximately 87% observed a single time. The sequencing input was PBMCs or T cells enriched from blood (not recorded which). J is TRBJ1-2 and V is TRBV20-1; 7 bases map to TRBD1. The TCR comes from a man aged 40-50 years in a cohort exposed to, infected with or recovered from COVID-19 (not recorded which). CDR3 in amino acids: CSAQGEGYTF. The CDR3, as DNA: TGCAGTGCCCAGGGGGAGGGCTACACCTTC.